This TCR beta chain was identified during a study of identical twins. Germline V gene lookup returns CDR1 ENHRY and CDR2 SYGVKD. This CDR3 contains 15 residues. V lost 6 bases and J 1 base, leaving 15 bases between the germline ends. TCRdb re-called the 5' RACE reads with MiXCR, one entry per CDR3 protein. The table shows hundreds of thousands of distinct CDR3 sequences, with 8.6% occurring only once. These data were also reused for a study on yellow fever vaccine responses in identical twins.

Sequenced input: PBMCs. The chain carries TRBV10-3 and TRBJ1-1, with D perhaps matching TRBD1 (5 bases). This sequence was found in a young woman in good health. The DNA for the CDR3 is TGTGCCATCAGGGGGAGGGGCACCGGGAACACTGAAGCTTTCTTT. It encodes CAIRGRGTGNTEAFF.